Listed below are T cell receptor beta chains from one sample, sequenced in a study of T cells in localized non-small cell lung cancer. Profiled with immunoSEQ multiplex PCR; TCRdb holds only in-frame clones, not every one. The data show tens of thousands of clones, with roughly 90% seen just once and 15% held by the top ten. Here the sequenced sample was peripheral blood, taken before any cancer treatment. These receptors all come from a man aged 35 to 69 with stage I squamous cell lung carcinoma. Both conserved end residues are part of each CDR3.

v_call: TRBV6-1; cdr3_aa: CASSEEMDLLYGYTF
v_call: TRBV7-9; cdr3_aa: CASSLRGLVSGLFQETQYF
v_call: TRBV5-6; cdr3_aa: CASSAGQGGYTF
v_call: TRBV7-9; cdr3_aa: CASSSWTGTVINTQYF
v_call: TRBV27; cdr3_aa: CASSFGGTGLREQYF
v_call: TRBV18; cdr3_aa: CASSPLEVTKNIQYF
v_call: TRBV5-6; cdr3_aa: CASSSPGTQYF
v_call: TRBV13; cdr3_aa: CASSPQVRNTEAFF
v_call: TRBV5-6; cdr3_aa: CASSLGGTGSNQPQHF
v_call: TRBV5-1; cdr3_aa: CASSPGGNTEAFF
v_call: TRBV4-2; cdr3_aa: CASSQVGRRITSPLHF
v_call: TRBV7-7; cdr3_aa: CASSLERASETQYF
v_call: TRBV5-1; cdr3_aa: CASSLAGTSDYGYTF
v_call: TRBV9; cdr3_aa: CASSRTGSNTEAFF
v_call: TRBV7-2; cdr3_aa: CASSFAGGGTNEKLFF
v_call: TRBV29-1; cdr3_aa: CSVQGMGAGELFF
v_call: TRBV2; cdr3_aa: CASSVDRLTGELFF
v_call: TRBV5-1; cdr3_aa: CASSLGTEEKLFF
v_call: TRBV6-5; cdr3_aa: CASSYSRGAHEQYF
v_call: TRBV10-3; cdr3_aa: CAISVTGEARGKLFF
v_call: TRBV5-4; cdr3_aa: CASSRGGLRAQETQYF
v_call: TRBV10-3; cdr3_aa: CAISESRDRAYEQYF
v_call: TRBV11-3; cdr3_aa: CASSLVGYNEQFF
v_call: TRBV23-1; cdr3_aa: CASSRRGRTDTQYF
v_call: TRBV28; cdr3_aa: CASSSRDTLHSNQPQHF
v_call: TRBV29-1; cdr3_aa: CSAARGGYNEQFF
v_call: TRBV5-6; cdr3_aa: CASSLSPDYSNQPQHF
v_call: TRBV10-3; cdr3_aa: CATQGQGNTEAFF
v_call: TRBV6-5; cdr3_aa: CASSYSGENGYTF
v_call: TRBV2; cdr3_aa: CASSSINEQFF
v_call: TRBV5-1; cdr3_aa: CASSLEPGTFNEKLFF
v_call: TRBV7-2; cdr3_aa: CASSPDKNYGYTF
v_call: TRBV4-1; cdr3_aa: CASSQVSRGPTKNIQYF
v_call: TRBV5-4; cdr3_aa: CASSLKGSNQPQHF
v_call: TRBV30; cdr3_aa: CAQRRSMNTEAFF
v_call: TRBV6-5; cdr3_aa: CASSPTGGAGYGYTF
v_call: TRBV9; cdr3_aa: CASSVEVDPSDYGYTF
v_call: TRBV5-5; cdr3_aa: CASSFSGSYEQYF
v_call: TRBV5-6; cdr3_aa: CASSLEAIGSETQYF
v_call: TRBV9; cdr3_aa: CASSGQGAYEQYF
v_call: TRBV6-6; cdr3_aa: CASTLTGELFF
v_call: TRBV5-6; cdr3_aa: CASSLPDRAFYEQYF
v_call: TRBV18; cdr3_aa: CASSPRGEAFF
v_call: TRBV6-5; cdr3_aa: CASSYSSRRNTEAFF
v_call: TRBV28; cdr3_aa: CASSLKVLVGRDSGYTF
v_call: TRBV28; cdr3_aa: CASSTLDRGGF
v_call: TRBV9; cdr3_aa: CASSVSGQYNEQFF
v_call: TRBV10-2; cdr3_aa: CASRSGSTYEQYF
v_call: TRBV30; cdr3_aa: CAWSLTANTEAFF
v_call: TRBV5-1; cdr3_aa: CASSAFYRGRQETQYF
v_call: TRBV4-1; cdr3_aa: CASSQKLFGQKNTEAFF
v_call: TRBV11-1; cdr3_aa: CASSRGGAGNQETQYF
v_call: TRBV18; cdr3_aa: CASSPPGSLSYEQYF
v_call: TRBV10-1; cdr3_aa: CASSLGTVASPLHF
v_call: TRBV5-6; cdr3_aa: CASSLGGHTDTQYF
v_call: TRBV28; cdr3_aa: CASSGGQGLNSPLHF
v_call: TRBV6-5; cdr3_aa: CASSFPGTYEQYF
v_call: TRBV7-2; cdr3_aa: CASRAYKAGNSGANVLTF